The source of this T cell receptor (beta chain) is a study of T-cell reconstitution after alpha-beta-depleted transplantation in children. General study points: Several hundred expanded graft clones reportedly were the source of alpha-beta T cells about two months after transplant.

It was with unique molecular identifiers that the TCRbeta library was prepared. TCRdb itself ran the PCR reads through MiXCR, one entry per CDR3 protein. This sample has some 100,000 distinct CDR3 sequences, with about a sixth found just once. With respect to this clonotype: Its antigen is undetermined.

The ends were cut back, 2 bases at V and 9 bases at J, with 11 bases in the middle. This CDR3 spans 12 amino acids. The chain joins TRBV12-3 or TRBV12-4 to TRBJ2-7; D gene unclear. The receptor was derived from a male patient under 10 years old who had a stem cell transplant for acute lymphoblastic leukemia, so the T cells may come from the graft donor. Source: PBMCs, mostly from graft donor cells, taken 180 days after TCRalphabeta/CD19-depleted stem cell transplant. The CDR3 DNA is TGTGCCAGCAGTTTATTGGGAAACGGGCAGTACTTC. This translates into CASSLLGNGQYF.